What follows are 18 T cell receptor beta chains derived from one specimen sequenced in a study of early T cells in non-severe SARS-CoV-2 infection. TCRdb reprocessed the 5' RACE reads with MiXCR, giving one entry per CDR3 protein. The repertoire includes approximately 70,000 distinct CDR3 sequences, less than 5.5% of them detected once, and approximately 7.4% sits in the top ten. The sample was whole blood, taken at baseline. These receptors all come from an adult who was a healthcare worker with PCR-confirmed SARS-CoV-2 infection or an uninfected control (not recorded which).

In its sample, this clonotype was seen many times. The chain employs TRBV14 and TRBJ2-1, with TRBD2 matching over 9 bases. The CDR3 extends over 15 amino acids. The junction had 10 bases not matched to a gene; V was cut back by 4 bases and J by 9 bases. CDR1 SGHDN and CDR2 FVKESK come from the germline V gene. The chain's CDR3 is CASSPRLAGWGEQFF. CDR3 coding DNA: TGTGCCAGCAGCCCCCGGCTAGCGGGGTGGGGTGAGCAGTTCTTC.

This clonotype was seen ten or more times. This chain uses TRBV29-1 with TRBJ1-2, with D unclear. This CDR3 is built from 14 residues. CDR1 SQVTM and CDR2 ANQGSEA come from the germline V gene. Trimming took off 0 bases at V and 0 bases at J, with 8 bases between the two ends. CDR3 nucleotide sequence: TGCAGCGTTGAAGAGGAAGACTCTAACTATGGCTACACCTTC. Amino acids: CSVEEEDSNYGYTF.

There are a few counts of this clonotype. This chain links TRBV20-1 with TRBJ2-3; D is possibly TRBD2 (6 bases). Germline CDR1 is DFQATT and CDR2 is SNEGSKA (reference sequence). V shed 5 bases and J shed 1 base, with 16 bases lying between them. The CDR3 extends over 15 amino acids. The CDR3: CSALGGGAGTDTQYF. As DNA, the CDR3 is TGCAGTGCTTTGGGGGGTGGGGCGGGCACAGATACGCAGTATTTT.

The table lists this clonotype with a few counts. The gene calls are TRBV4-2 and TRBJ2-7, with 10 nucleotides matching TRBD2. CDR3 length: 15 residues. Trimming took 1 base from V and 2 from J; bases not matched to a gene: 2. Looked up from germline, CDR1 is LGHNA and CDR2 is YNFKEQ. CDR3 in amino acids: CASSQGLAGTYEQYF. The DNA of the CDR3 is TGTGCCAGCAGCCAAGGACTAGCGGGTACCTACGAGCAGTACTTC.

The sample holds a few counts of this clonotype. The chain links TRBV11-2 to TRBJ2-1; the D gene is possibly TRBD2 (5 bases). Between the trimmed V and J ends, which lost 5 bases and 2 bases, there was a span of 10 bases. The germline V gene has CDR1 SGHAT and CDR2 FQNNGV. This CDR3 contains 14 residues. In nucleotides, the CDR3 is TGTGCCAGCAGCACCCTGCGGGCCTACAATGAGCAGTTCTTC. It is translated as CASSTLRAYNEQFF.

By frequency in the sample, this clonotype is medium-sized. The rearrangement joins TRBV18 to TRBJ2-3; no definite D call. There are 15 residues in the CDR3. Germline V gene data show CDR1 as KGHSH and CDR2 as LQKENI. The V and J ends lost 0 bases and 2 bases respectively, with 9 bases between them. This chain's CDR3 is CASSPPLANTDTQYF. CDR3 coding DNA: TGTGCCAGCTCACCACCGTTGGCTAACACAGATACGCAGTATTTT. Complete variable domain (other parts from reference TRBV18 and TRBJ2-3): NAGVMQNPRHLVRRRGQEARLRCSPMKGHSHVYWYRQLPEEGLKFMVYLQKENIIDESGMPKERFSAEFPKEGPSILRIQQVVRGDSAAYFCASSPPLANTDTQYFGPGTRLTVL.

Concerning this clonotype: This clone may be a read error of a much larger clone one base away. V gene TRBV12-5 combines with J gene TRBJ2-3; weak D call: TRBD2 (6 bases). Germline V lookup: CDR1 LGHNT, CDR2 FRNRAP. The CDR3 contains 15 residues. V was cut by 5 bases and J by 5 bases, with 17 bases left in between. CDR3 in amino acids: CASGPLGGVIDTQYF. CDR3 in DNA: TGTGCTAGTGGTCCACTTGGAGGGGTCATAGATACGCAGTATTTT.

This clonotype was seen only a few times. The V and J genes are TRBV6-6 and TRBJ2-5; D unclear. With 0 bases removed from V and 3 bases from J, the gap between germline ends came to 11 bases. Germline CDR1 is MNHNY and CDR2 is SVGAGI (reference sequence). This CDR3 has 15 amino acids. The CDR3 nucleotides read TGTGCCAGCAGTTACTCACAGTTCGCCGAAGAGACCCAGTACTTC. This translates into CASSYSQFAEETQYF.

This clonotype was counted ten times or more. The chain uses TRBV2 and TRBJ2-3; D possibly corresponds to TRBD2 (6 bases). Trimming stripped 6 bases from V and 1 base from J, with 14 bases between. Germline CDR1 is SNHLY and CDR2 is FYNNEI. The CDR3 contains 15 residues. CDR3 DNA sequence: TGTGCCAGCAGCCGACTAGAGATGGGCACAGATACGCAGTATTTT. Its translation: CASSRLEMGTDTQYF.

In its sample, this clonotype was seen a few times. This sequence joins TRBV28 and TRBJ2-7, with a possible D match to TRBD1 (5 bases). The CDR3 is made up of 15 amino acids. In germline, CDR1 is MDHEN, CDR2 SYDVKM. Trimming stripped 5 bases from V and 1 base from J, with 15 bases between. In DNA, the CDR3 is TGTGCCAGCAGTCCGACAGTCATCTTATCCTACGAGCAGTACTTC. Its translation is CASSPTVILSYEQYF. Filled out from reference TRBV28 and TRBJ2-7, the complete variable domain reads DVKVTQSSRYLVKRTGEKVFLECVQDMDHENMFWYRQDPGLGLRLIYFSYDVKMKEKGDIPEGYSVSREKKERFSLILESASTNQTSMYLCASSPTVILSYEQYFGPGTRLTVT.

There are a few counts of this clonotype. The chain uses TRBV2 and TRBJ1-6; TRBD1 agrees at 9 bases. Germline CDR1 is SNHLY and CDR2 is FYNNEI. V lost 6 bases to trimming and J lost 7 bases; unmatched junction nucleotides: 4. CDR3 length equals 14 residues. CDR3 DNA sequence: TGTGCCAGCAGCCTACAGGGGGCGAATTCACCCCTCCACTTT. It specifies CASSLQGANSPLHF.

As to this clonotype: A junction end diverges from the germline sequence, so it may reflect a read error. This chain links TRBV30 with TRBJ2-1; TRBD2 aligns across 8 bases. The CDR3 length is 14 residues. The germline V gene encodes CDR1 GTSNPN and CDR2 SVGIG (reference sequence). CDR3 coding DNA: TGTGTCTGGAGTGTACTAGCGGACTACAATGAGCAGTTCTTC. Its translation: CVWSVLADYNEQFF.

This clonotype occurred many times. At one boundary the junction diverges from the germline segment, which might be a read error. V is TRBV7-9 and J is TRBJ2-1; 10 bases are shared with TRBD2. The CDR3 is 16 amino acids. CDR1 is SEHNR, CDR2 FQNEAQ, per germline (reference sequence). The DNA for the CDR3 is TGTGCTAGCAGCTCCGCTACTAGCGGGAATCCTCTTGAGCAGTTCTTC. Its translation: CASSSATSGNPLEQFF. Full variable domain (remainder filled in from reference TRBV7-9 and TRBJ2-1): DTGVSQNPRHKITKRGQNVTFRCDPISEHNRLYWYRQTLGQGPEFLTYFQNEAQLEKSRLLSDRFSAERPKGSFSTLEIQRTEQGDSAMYLCASSSATSGNPLEQFFGPGTRLTVL.

In this sample, this clonotype turned up a few times. V is TRBV30 and J is TRBJ2-7; TRBD2 matches at 10 bases. Unmatched junction bases numbered 6, after V lost 0 bases and J lost 7 bases. Germline V gene lookup returns CDR1 GTSNPN and CDR2 SVGIG (reference sequence). The CDR3 is made up of 14 amino acids. This chain's CDR3 is CAWSVASGRREQYF. CDR3 sequence (DNA): TGTGCCTGGAGTGTGGCTAGCGGGAGACGGGAGCAGTACTTC.

This chain links TRBV3-1 with TRBJ2-5; D may be TRBD2 (5 bases). The CDR3 loop spans 13 amino acids. The V and J ends lost 6 bases and 7 bases respectively, with 15 bases between them. The germline CDR1 and CDR2 sequences are LGHDT and YNNKEL (reference sequence). CDR3 bases: TGTGCCAGCAGTCAAACGCCAGAGGGGACCCAGTACTTC. It translates to CASSQTPEGTQYF.

This chain uses TRBV15 with TRBJ2-3; 9 bases agree with TRBD1. V lost 7 bases, J lost 2 bases, and 10 bases stayed unmatched. This CDR3 is 16 amino acids long. Per germline, CDR1 LNHNV and CDR2 YYDKDF (reference sequence). The CDR3 loop reads CATNRKGDRATDTQYF. For the CDR3, the DNA is TGTGCCACCAATAGGAAAGGGGACAGGGCCACAGATACGCAGTATTTT. Using reference TRBV15 and TRBJ2-3 for the parts outside the CDR3, the full variable domain is DAMVIQNPRYQVTQFGKPVTLSCSQTLNHNVMYWYQQKSSQAPKLLFHYYDKDFNNEADTPDNFQSRRPNTSFCFLDIRSPGLGDTAMYLCATNRKGDRATDTQYFGPGTRLTVL.

This clonotype was seen more than once but under ten times. The rearrangement joins TRBV6-5 to TRBJ1-1; D unresolved. Germline values: CDR1 MNHEY, CDR2 SVGAGI. This CDR3 has 12 amino acids. V was clipped by 4 bases and J by 9 bases, with 12 bases between them. The CDR3 sequence: CASSSEGGKAFF. The DNA for the CDR3 is TGTGCCAGCAGTTCCGAAGGAGGGAAAGCTTTCTTT.

This clonotype was observed a few times. V gene TRBV27 combines with J gene TRBJ2-7; 9 positions match TRBD2. Germline lookup yields CDR1 MNHEY and CDR2 SMNVEV (reference sequence). The CDR3 is 13 residues long. V shed 3 bases, J shed 11 bases, and the junction held 8 bases outside the gene matches. CDR3 region: CASSFRREGGEYF. CDR3 in DNA: TGTGCCAGCAGTTTCCGGCGGGAGGGCGGTGAGTACTTC.